This entry is about one TCR beta chain. The data derive from a study of blood T cell repertoires in COVID-19. Study background: COVID-19 samples from acute and convalescent phases originated in the United States, Italy and Spain. Sources were T cells, B-cell-depleted T cells, or PBMCs; the material itself was cDNA or gDNA.

In the authors' methods: From reference gene primer amplification, estimates of nucleated cell counts were derived. Profiled with immunoSEQ multiplex PCR; TCRdb holds only in-frame clones, not every one. V and J calls and clone size come straight from that table; D and trimming were deduced from the DNA. The sample has around 95,000 clones, roughly 90% seen once. This receptor was obtained from a man over 45 with active COVID-19. The sequenced sample was peripheral blood.

The chain's CDR3 is CASSLSGGNEQFF. The DNA of the CDR3 is TGTGCCAGCAGCTTATCAGGGGGCAATGAGCAGTTCTTC. The genes are TRBV13 and TRBJ2-1, with 7 nucleotides matching TRBD1. Losses at the gene ends were 2 bases for V and 6 bases for J; bases not matched to a gene: 1. The germline V gene has CDR1 PRHDT and CDR2 FYEKMQ (reference sequence). The CDR3 is 13 residues long.